A selection of T cell receptor beta chains follows, all from one sample in a study of T cell responses to AZD1222 COVID-19 vaccine. Profiled with immunoSEQ multiplex PCR; TCRdb holds only in-frame clones, not every one. Of about 150,000 clones listed, about 91% are singletons. The input for sequencing was peripheral blood, taken on day 0 of AZD1222 vaccination. These TCRs come from an adult in good health. Both conserved end residues are part of each CDR3. The order of the fields is V gene, CDR3 protein.

V: TRBV19
CDR3: CASSIDRQGAGAFF

V: TRBV11-2
CDR3: CASSLLEGSEKLFF

V: TRBV5-6
CDR3: CASSFRNQPQHF

V: TRBV7-9
CDR3: CASSSPRDREPMNTEAFF

V: TRBV3-1/TRBV3-2
CDR3: CASSWQDEQFF

V: TRBV2
CDR3: CASSPDRGIGNTIYF

V: TRBV19
CDR3: CASGTETDTQYF

V: TRBV7-9
CDR3: CASGYRVNTEAFF

V: TRBV5-8
CDR3: CASSLAGQGNSPLHF

V: TRBV5-6
CDR3: CASSVNFRIQWGTDTQYF

V: TRBV30
CDR3: CAWTSGGAHTDTQYF

V: TRBV18
CDR3: CASSPQNTGYDYGYTF

V: TRBV30
CDR3: CAWSQQGNTEAFF

V: TRBV11-2
CDR3: CASSLRWGPSGELFF

V: TRBV7-3
CDR3: CASSVSGGADTQYF

V: TRBV28
CDR3: CASSPSDRDGSPLHF

V: TRBV5-1
CDR3: CASSDPGQTNEKLFF

V: TRBV20-1
CDR3: CSASTGTLSNQPQHF

V: TRBV12-3/TRBV12-4
CDR3: CASGTEYYGYTF

V: TRBV28
CDR3: CASSGPGAGGYGYTF

V: TRBV7-2
CDR3: CASSSARTGPRGEQYF

V: TRBV5-1
CDR3: CASSRWDRDEDTQYF

V: TRBV9
CDR3: CASSDPGQGHGYTF

V: TRBV3-1/TRBV3-2
CDR3: CASSQDVGEYNEQFF

V: TRBV6-1
CDR3: CASSEDRDRAPEAFF

V: TRBV7-9
CDR3: CASSPGTNGNQPQHF